The TCR beta chain under discussion was sequenced for a study of beta chain features in type 1 diabetes. Study-wide findings and caveats: Shortening of TCRB CDR3s, moderate but significant, appeared in all four CD4+ subsets of Type 1 diabetes patients. The cDNA sequencing approach could over-represent high-TCR-expressing cells.

In this sample, this clone turned up a few times. Its antigen is not known. Expressed TCRB transcripts were sequenced, since all the RNA that had been isolated was reverse transcribed. Sequencing used immunoSEQ multiplex PCR; TCRdb keeps in-frame clones, though not all of them. Of 300,000 to 350,000 clones in the sample, approximately 9.7% are singletons; the top ten hold more than 0.8%. The V end was cut by 5 bases, the J end by 2 bases, with 15 bases between. The CDR3 sequence is 15 residues long. Germline V gene data show CDR1 as GTSNPN and CDR2 as SVGIG (reference sequence). One heparinised blood draw averaging around 100 mL was given by each donor. Over 95% purity was reached by all sorted populations.

This sequence was found in a man younger than 45 with type 1 diabetes. The sample taken for sequencing was central memory CD4+ T cells from blood. The chain is built from TRBV30 and TRBJ2-2; D ambiguous. CDR3 protein: CAWAGQTGNTGELFF. The DNA of the CDR3 is TGTGCCTGGGCCGGGCAAACGGGTAACACCGGGGAGCTGTTTTTT.